The sample holds many counts of the clone carrying this T cell receptor (beta chain). Its antigen is unknown. J was trimmed by 6 bases and V by 4 bases; bases with no gene match: 5. CDR3 length: 15 residues. A universal primer binding site was introduced by template switching. The final cDNA contained unique molecular identifiers. TCRdb called the 5' RACE reads again in MiXCR, with one record for every CDR3 protein. The sample shows about 890,000 distinct CDR3 sequences, roughly 12% of them seen only once. The record originates from a study of identical twins. Findings and caveats of the study: Findings depended on cross-sectional statistics rather than tracking the same donors. Insertion counts were lower in abundant cord blood beta clonotypes, a trend that memory repertoires did not show. Low generation probability was overrepresented in out-of-frame alpha sequences shared by twins.

The sample also formed part of further work on yellow fever vaccine responses in identical twins.

The V gene is TRBV12-3 or TRBV12-4, the J gene TRBJ2-1; 11 nucleotides align to TRBD2. This TCR was sampled from a woman between 18 and 29 years old in good health. The specimen sequenced was PBMCs. For the CDR3, the DNA is TGTGCCAGCAGTTCCCCCGGACTAGCGGGCAATGAGCAGTTCTTC. Translated: CASSSPGLAGNEQFF.